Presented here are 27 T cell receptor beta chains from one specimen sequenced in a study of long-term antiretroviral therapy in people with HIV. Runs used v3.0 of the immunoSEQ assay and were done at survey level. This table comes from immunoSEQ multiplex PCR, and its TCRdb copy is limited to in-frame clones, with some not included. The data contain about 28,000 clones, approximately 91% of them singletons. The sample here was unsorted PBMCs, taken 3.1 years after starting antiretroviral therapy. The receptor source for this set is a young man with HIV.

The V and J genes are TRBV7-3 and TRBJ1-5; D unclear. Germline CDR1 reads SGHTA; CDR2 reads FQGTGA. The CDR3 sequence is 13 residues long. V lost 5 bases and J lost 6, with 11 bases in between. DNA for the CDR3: TGTGCCAGCAGCCCCGGCCCTACTCAGCCCCAGCATTTT. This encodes CASSPGPTQPQHF.

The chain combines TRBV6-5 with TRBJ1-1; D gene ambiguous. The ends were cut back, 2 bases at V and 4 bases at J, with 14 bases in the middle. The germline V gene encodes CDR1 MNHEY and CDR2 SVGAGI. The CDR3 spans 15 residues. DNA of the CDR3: TGTGCCAGCAGTTACGGCGGTCAATCGGGCACTGAAGCTTTCTTT. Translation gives CASSYGGQSGTEAFF.

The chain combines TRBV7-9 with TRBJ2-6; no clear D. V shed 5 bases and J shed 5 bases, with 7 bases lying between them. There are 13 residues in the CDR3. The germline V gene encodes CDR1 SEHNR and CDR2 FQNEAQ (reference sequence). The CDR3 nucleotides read TGTGCCAGCAGCCTCTGGAGGGCCAACGTCCTGACTTTC. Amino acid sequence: CASSLWRANVLTF. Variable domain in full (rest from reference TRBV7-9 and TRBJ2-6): DTGVSQNPRHKITKRGQNVTFRCDPISEHNRLYWYRQTLGQGPEFLTYFQNEAQLEKSRLLSDRFSAERPKGSFSTLEIQRTEQGDSAMYLCASSLWRANVLTFGAGSRLTVL.

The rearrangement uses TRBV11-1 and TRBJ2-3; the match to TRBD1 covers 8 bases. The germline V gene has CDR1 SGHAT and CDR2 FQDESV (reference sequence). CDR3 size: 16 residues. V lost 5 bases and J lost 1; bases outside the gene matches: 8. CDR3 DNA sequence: TGTGCCAGCAGCGGCAGGGGGCGCGGGGGCACAGATACGCAGTATTTT. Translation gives CASSGRGRGGTDTQYF.

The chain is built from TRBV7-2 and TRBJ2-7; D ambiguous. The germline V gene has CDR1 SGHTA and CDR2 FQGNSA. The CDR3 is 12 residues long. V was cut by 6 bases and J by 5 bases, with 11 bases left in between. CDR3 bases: TGTGCCAGCAGACCAGATCACCACGAGCAGTACTTC. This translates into CASRPDHHEQYF.

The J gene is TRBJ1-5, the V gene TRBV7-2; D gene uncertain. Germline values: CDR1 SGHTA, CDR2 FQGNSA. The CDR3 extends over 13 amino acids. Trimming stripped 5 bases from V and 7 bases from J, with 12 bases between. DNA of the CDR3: TGTGCCAGCAGCGGGGAGCCGGCCCAGCCCCAGCATTTT. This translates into CASSGEPAQPQHF.

The CDR3 protein is CASSPFAGAKFNSPLHF. The CDR3 DNA is TGTGCCAGCAGCCCGTTTGCGGGGGCTAAATTTAATTCACCCCTCCACTTT. The genes are TRBV5-6 and TRBJ1-6, with D possibly being TRBD1 (6 bases). Germline V gene sequence: CDR1 SGHDT, CDR2 YYEEEE. V was shortened by 4 bases and J by 6 bases, with 20 bases between the two germline ends. The CDR3 has 17 residues.

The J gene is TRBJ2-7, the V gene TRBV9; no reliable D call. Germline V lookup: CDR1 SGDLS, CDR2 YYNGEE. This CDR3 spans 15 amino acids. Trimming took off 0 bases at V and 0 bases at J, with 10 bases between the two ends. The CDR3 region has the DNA TGTGCCAGCAGCGTAGGCCCGGATTCCTCCTACGAGCAGTACTTC. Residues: CASSVGPDSSYEQYF.

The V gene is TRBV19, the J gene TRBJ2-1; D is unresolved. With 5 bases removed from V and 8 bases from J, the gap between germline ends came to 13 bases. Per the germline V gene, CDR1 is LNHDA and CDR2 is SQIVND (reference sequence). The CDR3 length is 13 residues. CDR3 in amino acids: CASSVRRSDEQFF. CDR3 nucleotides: TGTGCCAGTAGTGTGCGAAGGAGCGATGAGCAGTTCTTC.

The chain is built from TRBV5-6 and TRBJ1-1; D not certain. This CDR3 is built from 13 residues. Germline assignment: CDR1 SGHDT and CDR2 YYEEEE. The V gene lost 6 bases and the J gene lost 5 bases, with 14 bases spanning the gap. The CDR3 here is CASTPWSGTEAFF. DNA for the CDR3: TGTGCCAGCACACCTTGGTCGGGTACTGAAGCTTTCTTT.

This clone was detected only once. Written as DNA, the CDR3 is TGTGCCAGCAAGGGGGCCGGGGAGCTGTTTTTT. It is translated as CASKGAGELFF. This chain links TRBV7-9 with TRBJ2-2, with a tentative D call TRBD1 (6 bases). V lost 7 bases, J lost 6 bases, and 6 bases lay in between. CDR3 length: 11 amino acids. Germline loops: CDR1 SEHNR, CDR2 FQNEAQ (reference sequence).

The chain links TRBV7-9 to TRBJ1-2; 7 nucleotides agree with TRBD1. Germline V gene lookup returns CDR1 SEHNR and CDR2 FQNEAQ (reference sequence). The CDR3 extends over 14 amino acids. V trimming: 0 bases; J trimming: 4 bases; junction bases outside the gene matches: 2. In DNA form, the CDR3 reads TGTGCCAGCAGCTTAGCGGGACAGTCCTATGGCTACACCTTC. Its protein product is CASSLAGQSYGYTF.

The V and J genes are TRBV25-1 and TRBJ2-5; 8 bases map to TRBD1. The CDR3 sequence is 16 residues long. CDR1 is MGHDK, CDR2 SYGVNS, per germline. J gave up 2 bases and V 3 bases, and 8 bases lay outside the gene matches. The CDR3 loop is CASSDRPRTGQETQYF. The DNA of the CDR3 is TGTGCCAGCAGTGACAGGCCGAGGACAGGGCAAGAGACCCAGTACTTC. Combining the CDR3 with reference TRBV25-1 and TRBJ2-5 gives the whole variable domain EADIYQTPRYLVIGTGKKITLECSQTMGHDKMYWYQQDPGMELHLIHYSYGVNSTEKGDLSSESTVSRIRTEHFPLTLESARPSHTSQYLCASSDRPRTGQETQYFGPGTRLLVL.

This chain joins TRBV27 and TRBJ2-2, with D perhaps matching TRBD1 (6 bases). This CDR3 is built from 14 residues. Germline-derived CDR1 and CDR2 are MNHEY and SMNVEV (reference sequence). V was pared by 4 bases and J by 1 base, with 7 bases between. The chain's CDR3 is CASSWGQNTGELFF. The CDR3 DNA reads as TGTGCCAGCAGTTGGGGGCAGAACACCGGGGAGCTGTTTTTT.

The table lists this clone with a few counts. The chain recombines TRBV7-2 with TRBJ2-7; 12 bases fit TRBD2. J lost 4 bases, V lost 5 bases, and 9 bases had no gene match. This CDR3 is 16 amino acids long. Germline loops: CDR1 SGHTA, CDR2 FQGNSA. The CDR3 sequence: CASSPRTSGMWYEQYF. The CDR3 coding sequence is TGTGCCAGCAGCCCTCGGACTAGCGGGATGTGGTACGAGCAGTACTTC.

The CDR3 DNA reads as TGCGCCAGCAGAACAGAAGCCACAGATACGCAGTATTTT. Its translation: CASRTEATDTQYF. This chain uses TRBV5-1 with TRBJ2-3; unclear D gene. Between the trimmed V and J ends, which lost 5 bases and 2 bases, there was a span of 9 bases. The V gene's germline CDR1 is SGHRS and CDR2 YFSETQ. This CDR3 comprises 13 residues.

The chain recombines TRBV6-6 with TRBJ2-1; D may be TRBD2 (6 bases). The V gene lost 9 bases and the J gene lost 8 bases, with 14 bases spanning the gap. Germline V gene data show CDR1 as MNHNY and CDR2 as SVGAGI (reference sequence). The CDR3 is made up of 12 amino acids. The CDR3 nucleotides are TGTGCCAGTTGCAAGGGAGGCTATGAGCAGTTCTTC. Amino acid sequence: CASCKGGYEQFF.

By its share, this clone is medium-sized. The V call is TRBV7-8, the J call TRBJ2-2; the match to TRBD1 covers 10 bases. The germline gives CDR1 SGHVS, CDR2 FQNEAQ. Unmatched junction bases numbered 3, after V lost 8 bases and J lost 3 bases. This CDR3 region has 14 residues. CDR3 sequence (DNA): TGTGCCAGCGGGGGACAGGGGTACACCGGGGAGCTGTTTTTT. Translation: CASGGQGYTGELFF.

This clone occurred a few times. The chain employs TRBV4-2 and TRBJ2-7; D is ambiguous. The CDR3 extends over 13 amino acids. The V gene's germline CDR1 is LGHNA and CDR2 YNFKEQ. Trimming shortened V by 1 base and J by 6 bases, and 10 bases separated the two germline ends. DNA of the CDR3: TGTGCCAGCAGCCAAGGCCTAGGGCGCGAGCAGTACTTC. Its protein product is CASSQGLGREQYF.

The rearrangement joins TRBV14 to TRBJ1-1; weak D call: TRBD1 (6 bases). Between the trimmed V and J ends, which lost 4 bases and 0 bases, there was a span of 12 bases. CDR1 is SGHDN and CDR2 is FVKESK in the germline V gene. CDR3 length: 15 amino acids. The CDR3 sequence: CASSLQGALNTEAFF. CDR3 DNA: TGTGCCAGCAGCCTACAGGGCGCCTTGAACACTGAAGCTTTCTTT.

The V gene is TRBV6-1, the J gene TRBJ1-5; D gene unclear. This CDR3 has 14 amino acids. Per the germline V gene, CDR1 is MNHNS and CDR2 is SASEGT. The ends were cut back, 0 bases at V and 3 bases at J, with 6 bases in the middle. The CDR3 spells CASSEASDNQPQHF. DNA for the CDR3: TGTGCCAGCAGTGAAGCTAGCGACAATCAGCCCCAGCATTTT.

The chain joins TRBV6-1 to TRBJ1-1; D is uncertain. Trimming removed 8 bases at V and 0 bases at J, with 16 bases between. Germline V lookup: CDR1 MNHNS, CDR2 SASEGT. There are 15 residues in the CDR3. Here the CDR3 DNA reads TGTGCCAGCCCCCCGGACCTTGGAGTGAACACTGAAGCTTTCTTT. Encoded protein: CASPPDLGVNTEAFF.

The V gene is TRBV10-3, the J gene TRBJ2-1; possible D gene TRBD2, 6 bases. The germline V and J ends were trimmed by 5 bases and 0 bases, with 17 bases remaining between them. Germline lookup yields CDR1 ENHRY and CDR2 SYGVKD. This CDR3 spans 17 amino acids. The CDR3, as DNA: TGTGCCATCAGTCCTTCGGGAGCGGTACCCTCCTACAATGAGCAGTTCTTC. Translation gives CAISPSGAVPSYNEQFF.

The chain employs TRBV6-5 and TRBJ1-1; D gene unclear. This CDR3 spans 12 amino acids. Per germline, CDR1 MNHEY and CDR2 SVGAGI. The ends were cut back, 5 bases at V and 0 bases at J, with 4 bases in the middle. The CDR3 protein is CASSRLNTEAFF. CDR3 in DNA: TGTGCCAGCAGTCGACTGAACACTGAAGCTTTCTTT.

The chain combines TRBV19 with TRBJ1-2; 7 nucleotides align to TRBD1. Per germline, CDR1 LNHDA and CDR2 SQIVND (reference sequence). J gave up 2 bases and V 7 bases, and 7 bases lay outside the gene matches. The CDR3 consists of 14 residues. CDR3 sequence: CASNDRVENYGYTF. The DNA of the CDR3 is TGTGCCAGTAACGACAGGGTTGAAAACTATGGCTACACCTTC.

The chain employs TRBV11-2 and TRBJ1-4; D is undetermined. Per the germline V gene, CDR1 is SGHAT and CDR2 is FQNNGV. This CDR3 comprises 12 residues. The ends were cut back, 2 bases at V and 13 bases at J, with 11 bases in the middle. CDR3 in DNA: TGTGCCAGCAGCTTATGGGAAAACGCACTGTTTTTT. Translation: CASSLWENALFF.

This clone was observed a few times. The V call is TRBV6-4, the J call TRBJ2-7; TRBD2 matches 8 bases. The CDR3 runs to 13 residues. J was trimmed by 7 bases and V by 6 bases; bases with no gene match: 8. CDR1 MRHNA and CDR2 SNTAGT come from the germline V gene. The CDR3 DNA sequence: TGTGCCAGCAGCAAGGAGGCGGGAGGAGAGCAGTACTTC. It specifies CASSKEAGGEQYF.